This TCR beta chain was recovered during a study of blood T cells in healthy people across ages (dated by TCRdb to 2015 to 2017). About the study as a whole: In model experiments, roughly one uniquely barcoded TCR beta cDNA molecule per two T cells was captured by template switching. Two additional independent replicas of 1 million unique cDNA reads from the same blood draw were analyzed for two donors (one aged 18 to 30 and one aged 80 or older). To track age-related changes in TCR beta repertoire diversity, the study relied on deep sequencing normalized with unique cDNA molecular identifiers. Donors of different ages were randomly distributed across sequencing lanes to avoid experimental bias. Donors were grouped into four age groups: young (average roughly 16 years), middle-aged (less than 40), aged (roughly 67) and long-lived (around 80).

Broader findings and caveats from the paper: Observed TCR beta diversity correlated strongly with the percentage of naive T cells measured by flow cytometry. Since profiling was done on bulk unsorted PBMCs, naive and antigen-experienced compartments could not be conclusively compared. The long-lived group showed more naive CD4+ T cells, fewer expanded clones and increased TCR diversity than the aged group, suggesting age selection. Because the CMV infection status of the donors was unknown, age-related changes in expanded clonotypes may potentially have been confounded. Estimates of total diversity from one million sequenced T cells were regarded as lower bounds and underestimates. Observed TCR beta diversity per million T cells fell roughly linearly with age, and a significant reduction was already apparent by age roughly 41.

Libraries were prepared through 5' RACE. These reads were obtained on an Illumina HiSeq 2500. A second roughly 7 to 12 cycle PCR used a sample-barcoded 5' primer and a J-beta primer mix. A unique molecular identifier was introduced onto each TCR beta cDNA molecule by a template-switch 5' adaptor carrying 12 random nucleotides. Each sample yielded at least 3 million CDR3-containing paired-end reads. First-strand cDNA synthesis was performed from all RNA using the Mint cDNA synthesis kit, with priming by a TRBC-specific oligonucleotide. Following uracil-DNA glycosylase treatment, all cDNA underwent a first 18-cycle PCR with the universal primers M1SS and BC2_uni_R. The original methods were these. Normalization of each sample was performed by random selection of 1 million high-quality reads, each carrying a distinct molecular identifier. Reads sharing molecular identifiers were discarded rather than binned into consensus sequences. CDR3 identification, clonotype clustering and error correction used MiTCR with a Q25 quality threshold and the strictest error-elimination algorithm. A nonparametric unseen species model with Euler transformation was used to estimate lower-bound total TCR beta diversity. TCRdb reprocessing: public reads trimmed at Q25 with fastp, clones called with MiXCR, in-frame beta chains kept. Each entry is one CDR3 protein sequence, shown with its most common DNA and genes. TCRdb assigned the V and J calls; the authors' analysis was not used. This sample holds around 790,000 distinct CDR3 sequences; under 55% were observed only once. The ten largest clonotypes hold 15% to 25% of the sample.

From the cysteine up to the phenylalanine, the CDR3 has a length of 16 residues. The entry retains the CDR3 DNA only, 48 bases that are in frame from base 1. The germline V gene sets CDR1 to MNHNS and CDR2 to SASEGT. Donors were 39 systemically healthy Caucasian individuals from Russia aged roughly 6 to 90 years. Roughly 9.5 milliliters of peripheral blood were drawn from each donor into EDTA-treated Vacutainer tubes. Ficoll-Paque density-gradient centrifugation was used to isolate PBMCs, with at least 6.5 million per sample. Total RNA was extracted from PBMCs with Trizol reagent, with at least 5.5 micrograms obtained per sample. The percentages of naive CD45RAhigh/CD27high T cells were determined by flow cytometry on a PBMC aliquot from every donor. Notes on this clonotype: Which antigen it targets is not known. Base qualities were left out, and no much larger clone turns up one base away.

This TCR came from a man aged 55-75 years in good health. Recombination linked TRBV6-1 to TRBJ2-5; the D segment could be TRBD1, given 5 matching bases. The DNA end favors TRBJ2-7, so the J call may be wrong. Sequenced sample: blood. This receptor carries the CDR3 CASSDGDRFLSYEQYF. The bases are TGTGCCAGCAGTGACGGTGACAGATTCCTTTCCTACGAGCAGTACTTC.